What follows is one T cell receptor (beta chain) and its context. 5'RACE primed at constant segments yielded TCR alpha and TCR beta cDNA libraries bearing sample barcodes and UMIs. TCRdb redid the calling of the 5' RACE reads with MiXCR, one entry per CDR3 protein. Of 70,000 to 95,000 distinct CDR3 sequences in the sample, about 13% were seen once. The sample comes from a study of T-cell memory formation after mild COVID-19. V lost 1 base, J lost 3 bases, and 5 bases stayed unmatched. Germline lookup yields CDR1 SQVTM and CDR2 ANQGSEA. CDR3 length: 14 amino acids. The V gene is TRBV29-1, the J gene TRBJ1-2; 7 nucleotides align to TRBD1. Sequencing input: PBMCs or a T cell subset sorted from them (not recorded which). This TCR was sampled from a man aged 18 to 29 who had mild COVID-19 (a few samples of this study predate the infection). Cell type and time point are not known. Here the CDR3 reads CSVEAPGTDYGYTF. CDR3 nucleotides: TGCAGCGTTGAAGCGCCCGGGACAGACTATGGCTACACCTTC.